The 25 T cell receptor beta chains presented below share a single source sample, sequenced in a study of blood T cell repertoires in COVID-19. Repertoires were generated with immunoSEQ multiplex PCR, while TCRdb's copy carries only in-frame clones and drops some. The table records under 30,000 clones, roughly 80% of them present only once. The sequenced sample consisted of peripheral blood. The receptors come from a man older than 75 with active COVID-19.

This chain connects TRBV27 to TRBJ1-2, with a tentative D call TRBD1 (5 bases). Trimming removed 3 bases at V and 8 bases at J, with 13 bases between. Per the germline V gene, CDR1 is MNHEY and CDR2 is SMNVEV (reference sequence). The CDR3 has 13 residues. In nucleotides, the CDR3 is TGTGCCAGCAGTTTGGGAGGGGTAGGAGGCTACACCTTC. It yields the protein CASSLGGVGGYTF.

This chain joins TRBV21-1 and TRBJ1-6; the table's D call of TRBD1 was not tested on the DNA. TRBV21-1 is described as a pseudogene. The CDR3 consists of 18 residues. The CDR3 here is CASSPGQGEVPYNSPLHF. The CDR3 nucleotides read TGTGCCAGCAGCCCAGGACAGGGGGAAGTCCCCTATAATTCACCCCTCCACTTT.

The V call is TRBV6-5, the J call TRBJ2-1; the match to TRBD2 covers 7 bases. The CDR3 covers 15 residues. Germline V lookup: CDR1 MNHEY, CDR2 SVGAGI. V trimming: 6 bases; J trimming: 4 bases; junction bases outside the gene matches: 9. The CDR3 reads CASSTTGTTYNEQFF. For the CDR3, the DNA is TGTGCCAGCAGCACCACCGGGACTACTTACAATGAGCAGTTCTTC.

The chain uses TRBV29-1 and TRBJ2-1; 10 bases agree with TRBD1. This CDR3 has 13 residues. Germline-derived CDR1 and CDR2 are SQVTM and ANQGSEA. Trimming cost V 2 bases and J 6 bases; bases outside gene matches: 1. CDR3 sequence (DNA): TGCAGCGTTGAACGGGACAGGGGCAATGAGCAGTTCTTC. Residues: CSVERDRGNEQFF.

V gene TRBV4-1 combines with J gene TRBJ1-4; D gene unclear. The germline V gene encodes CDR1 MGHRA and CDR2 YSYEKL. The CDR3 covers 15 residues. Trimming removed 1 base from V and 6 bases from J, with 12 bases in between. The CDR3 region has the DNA TGCGCCAGCAGCCAAGTTTACAGAGCGGATGAAAAACTGTTTTTT. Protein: CASSQVYRADEKLFF.

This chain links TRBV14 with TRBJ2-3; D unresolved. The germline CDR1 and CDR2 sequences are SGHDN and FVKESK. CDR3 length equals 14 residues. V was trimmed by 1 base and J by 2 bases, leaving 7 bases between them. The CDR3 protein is CASSQVVFTDTQYF. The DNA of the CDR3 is TGTGCCAGCAGCCAAGTTGTATTCACAGATACGCAGTATTTT.

The CDR3 DNA is TGCGCCAGCAGGTCACTAGCGGGGAGCCGAGATACGCAGTATTTT. This sequence encodes CASRSLAGSRDTQYF. This sequence joins TRBV5-1 and TRBJ2-3; TRBD2 aligns across 10 bases. Germline CDR1 reads SGHRS; CDR2 reads YFSETQ. Trimming at V came to 5 bases and at J to 5 bases, leaving 8 bases not matched to a gene. The CDR3 totals 15 residues.

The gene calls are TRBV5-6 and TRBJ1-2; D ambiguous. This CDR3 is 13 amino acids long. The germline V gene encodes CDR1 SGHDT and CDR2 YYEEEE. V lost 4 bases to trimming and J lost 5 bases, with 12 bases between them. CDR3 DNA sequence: TGTGCCAGCAGCCGGTTCACGGAGTATGGCTACACCTTC. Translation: CASSRFTEYGYTF.

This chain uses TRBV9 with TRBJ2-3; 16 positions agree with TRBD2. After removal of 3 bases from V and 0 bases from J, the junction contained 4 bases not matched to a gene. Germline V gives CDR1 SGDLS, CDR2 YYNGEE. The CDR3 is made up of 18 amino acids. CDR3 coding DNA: TGTGCCAGCAGCGCCGGGACTAGCGGGGGGGTTAGCACAGATACGCAGTATTTT. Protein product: CASSAGTSGGVSTDTQYF.

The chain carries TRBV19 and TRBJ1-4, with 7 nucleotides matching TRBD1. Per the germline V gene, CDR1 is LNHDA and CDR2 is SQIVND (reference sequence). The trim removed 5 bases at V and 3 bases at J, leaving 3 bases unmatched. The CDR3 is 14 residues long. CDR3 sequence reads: CASSSGGSNEKLFF. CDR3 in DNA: TGTGCCAGTAGTTCAGGGGGATCTAATGAAAAACTGTTTTTT.

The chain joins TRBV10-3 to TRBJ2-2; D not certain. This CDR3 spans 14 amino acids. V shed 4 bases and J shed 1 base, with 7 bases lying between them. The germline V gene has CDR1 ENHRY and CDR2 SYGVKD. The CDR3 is CAISVELNTGELFF. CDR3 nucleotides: TGTGCCATCAGTGTGGAGCTGAACACCGGGGAGCTGTTTTTT.

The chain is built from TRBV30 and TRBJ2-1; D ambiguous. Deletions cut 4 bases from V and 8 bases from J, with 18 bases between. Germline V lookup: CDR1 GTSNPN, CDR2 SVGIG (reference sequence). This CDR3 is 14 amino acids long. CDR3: CAWTPLFGGDEQFF. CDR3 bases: TGTGCCTGGACCCCCCTGTTTGGCGGCGATGAGCAGTTCTTC.

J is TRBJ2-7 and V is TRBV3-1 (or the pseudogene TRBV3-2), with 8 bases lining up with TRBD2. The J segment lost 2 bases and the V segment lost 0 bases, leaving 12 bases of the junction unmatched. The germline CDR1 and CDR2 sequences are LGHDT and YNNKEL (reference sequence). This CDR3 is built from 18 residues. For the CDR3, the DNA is TGTGCCAGCAGCCAAGATACGGGGGGGACTAGGTCCCCCTACGAGCAGTACTTC. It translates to CASSQDTGGTRSPYEQYF.

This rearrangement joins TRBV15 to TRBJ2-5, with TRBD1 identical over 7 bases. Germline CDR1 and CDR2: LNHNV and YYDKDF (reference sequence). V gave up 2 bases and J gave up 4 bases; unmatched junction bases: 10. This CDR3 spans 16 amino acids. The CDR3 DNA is TGTGCCACCAGCAGAAACCCACAGTCAGGGGGAGAGACCCAGTACTTC. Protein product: CATSRNPQSGGETQYF.

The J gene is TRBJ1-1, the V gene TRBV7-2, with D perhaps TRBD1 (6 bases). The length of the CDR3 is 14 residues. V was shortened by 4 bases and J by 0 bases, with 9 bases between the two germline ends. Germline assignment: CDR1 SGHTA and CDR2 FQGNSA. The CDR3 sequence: CASSWGGLNTEAFF. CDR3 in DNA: TGTGCCAGCAGCTGGGGGGGGCTGAACACTGAAGCTTTCTTT.

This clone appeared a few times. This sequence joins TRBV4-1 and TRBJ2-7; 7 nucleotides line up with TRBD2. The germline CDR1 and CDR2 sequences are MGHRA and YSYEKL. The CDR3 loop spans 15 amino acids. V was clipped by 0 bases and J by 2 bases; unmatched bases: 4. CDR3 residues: CASSQDPGGTYEQYF. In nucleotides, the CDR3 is TGCGCCAGCAGCCAAGATCCGGGGGGAACCTACGAGCAGTACTTC.

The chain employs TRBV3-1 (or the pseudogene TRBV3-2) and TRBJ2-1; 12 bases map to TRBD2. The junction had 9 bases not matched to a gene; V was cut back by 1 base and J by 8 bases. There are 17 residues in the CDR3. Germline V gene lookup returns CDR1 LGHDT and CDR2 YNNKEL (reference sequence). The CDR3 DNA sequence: TGTGCCAGCAGCCAAGTCGTAAGACTAGCGGGGGAATATGAGCAGTTCTTC. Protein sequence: CASSQVVRLAGEYEQFF.

The CDR3 nucleotides are TGTGCCAGCAGCCCCGGACACTTCACTGAAGCTTTCTTT. Translating it yields CASSPGHFTEAFF. The rearrangement uses TRBV11-3 and TRBJ1-1; tentatively, D is TRBD1 (5 bases). This CDR3 spans 13 amino acids. The germline gives CDR1 SGHNT, CDR2 YENEEA. V was shortened by 5 bases and J by 4 bases, with 11 bases between the two germline ends.

The CDR3 here is CATSRDLGDRQETQYF. The CDR3 coding sequence is TGTGCCACCAGCAGAGATCTAGGCGACAGACAAGAGACCCAGTACTTC. The J gene is TRBJ2-5, the V gene TRBV15, with D possibly being TRBD1 (5 bases). CDR1 and CDR2 from the germline V gene are LNHNV and YYDKDF (reference sequence). The germline V and J ends were trimmed by 0 bases and 2 bases, with 13 bases remaining between them. There are 16 residues in the CDR3.

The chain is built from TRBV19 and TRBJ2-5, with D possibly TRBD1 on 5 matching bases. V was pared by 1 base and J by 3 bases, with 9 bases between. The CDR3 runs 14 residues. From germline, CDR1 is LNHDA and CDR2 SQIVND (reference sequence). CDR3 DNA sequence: TGTGCCAGTAGTATAGGGGGCCAAAAAGAGACCCAGTACTTC. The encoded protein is CASSIGGQKETQYF.

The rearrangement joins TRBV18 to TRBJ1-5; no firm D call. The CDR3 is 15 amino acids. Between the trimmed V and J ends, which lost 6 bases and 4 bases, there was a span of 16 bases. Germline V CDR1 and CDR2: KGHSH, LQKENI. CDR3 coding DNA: TGTGCCAGCTCTCCATTAGAGACGGGGAATCAGCCCCAGCATTTT. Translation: CASSPLETGNQPQHF.

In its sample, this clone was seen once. In DNA form, the CDR3 reads TGTGCCAGCAGCTACGCGGGACAGGGGGCCTACAATGAGCAGTTCTTC. Its protein product is CASSYAGQGAYNEQFF. The chain employs TRBV5-6 and TRBJ2-1, with 11 bases identical to TRBD1. Trimming removed 3 bases from V and 2 bases from J; junction bases left unmatched: 4. The CDR3 is made up of 16 amino acids. Germline assignment: CDR1 SGHDT and CDR2 YYEEEE.

CDR3 in amino acids: CASSHVAGGRETQYF. CDR3 DNA sequence: TGTGCCAGCAGCCACGTAGCGGGGGGGAGAGAGACCCAGTACTTC. The chain employs TRBV5-4 and TRBJ2-5; the match to TRBD2 covers 11 bases. The V gene end was trimmed by 4 bases and the J gene end by 4 bases; junction bases not matched to a gene: 6. Germline loops: CDR1 SGHNT, CDR2 YYREEE (reference sequence). The CDR3 has 15 residues.

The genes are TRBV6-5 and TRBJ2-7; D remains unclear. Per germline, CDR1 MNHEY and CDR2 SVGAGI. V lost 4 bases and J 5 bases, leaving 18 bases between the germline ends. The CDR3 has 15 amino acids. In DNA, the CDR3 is TGTGCCAGCAGTTGGCAACCGTCCCTGATTAACGAGCAGTACTTC. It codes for CASSWQPSLINEQYF.

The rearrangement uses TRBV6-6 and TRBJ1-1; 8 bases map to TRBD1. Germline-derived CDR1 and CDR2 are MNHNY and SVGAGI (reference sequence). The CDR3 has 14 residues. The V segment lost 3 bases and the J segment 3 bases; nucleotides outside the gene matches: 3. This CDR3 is CASSYRQGYTEAFF. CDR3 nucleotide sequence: TGTGCCAGCAGTTATAGACAGGGGTACACTGAAGCTTTCTTT.